Listed here is a single TCR beta chain. What it recognizes is unknown. The germline CDR1 and CDR2 sequences are SNHLY and FYNNEI. CDR3 length: 15 residues. V shed 7 bases and J 3 bases; nucleotides not matched to a gene: 7. Likely unrecorded immune exposures existed in these nominally healthy donors. The data belong to a study of cytomegalovirus exposure and HLA in healthy donors. The PCR used 60 Vbeta and 13 Jbeta primers. The method was immunoSEQ multiplex PCR; TCRdb's version includes in-frame clones alone and lacks a portion of them. This sample has about 120,000 clones, with about three quarters found just once. The study's findings and limits: The classifier reportedly diagnosed cytomegalovirus status with high specificity and sensitivity. TCR beta sequences reportedly predicted most subjects' HLA-A and HLA-B alleles accurately. Overall, around 160 TCR beta chains were annotated as cytomegalovirus-associated.

What was sequenced was PBMCs. The rearrangement links TRBV2 to TRBJ1-1; 11 nucleotides agree with TRBD1. The receptor's source is a woman in her 40s in good health and CMV-seropositive. CDR3: CASTLDRGQHTEAFF. The CDR3, as DNA: TGTGCCAGCACCTTGGACAGGGGGCAGCACACTGAAGCTTTCTTT.